This T cell receptor beta chain stems from a study of blood T cell repertoires in COVID-19. Study summary: PBMCs, B-cell-depleted T cells, or T cells provided the cDNA or gDNA that made up the material.

This CDR3 comprises 15 residues. CDR1 is MNHEY, CDR2 SVGAGI, per germline. The V gene end was trimmed by 10 bases and the J gene end by 3 bases; junction bases not matched to a gene: 14. Method: immunoSEQ multiplex PCR; TCRdb's copy keeps in-frame clones and lacks some. The sample records around 200,000 clones, over 75% being singletons. V and J are TRBV6-5 and TRBJ2-5; TRBD1 agrees at 7 bases. Material: PBMCs or T cells enriched from blood (not recorded which). This receptor was taken from a woman aged 40 to 50 with acute COVID-19. Here the CDR3 DNA reads TGTGCCACGAGGGACAGCCAGCCTTCCAAAGAGACCCAGTACTTC. This codes for CATRDSQPSKETQYF.